This T cell receptor beta chain stems from a study of blood T cell dynamics during melanoma immunotherapy. In the study overall: Standard first-line treatment here was pembrolizumab or nivolumab plus ipilimumab in metastatic melanoma. Study results and caveats: Unlike progressors, later disease-control patients had W3 repertoires gaining clonality or diversity.

The time point was: week 3, after first cycle of checkpoint inhibitor. The CDR3 contains 12 residues. From germline, CDR1 is MNHNS and CDR2 SASEGT. As regards this clone: The target antigen is unknown. A junction end diverges from the germline sequence, so it may reflect a read error.

A fixed DNA input of about 350 ng was used per bulk PBMC sample. Generated by immunoSEQ multiplex PCR, the TCRdb table keeps only in-frame clones and is missing some. The sample has about 28,000 clones, approximately 88% seen once. This clonotype was sampled from a human donor with melanoma. V and J are TRBV6-1 and TRBJ2-1; D unresolved. The sample consisted of blood, taken from a patient treated with checkpoint blockade. DNA of the CDR3: TGTGCCAGCAGGGGCCCCTACACTGAGCAGTTCTTC. It codes for CASRGPYTEQFF.